The source of this TCR beta chain is a study of blood T cell repertoires in COVID-19. Study at large: In each case, the material was cDNA or gDNA derived from T cells, B-cell-depleted T cells, or PBMCs.

The CDR3 has 17 amino acids. Trimming removed 1 base at V and 1 base at J, with 16 bases between. Germline V CDR1 and CDR2: LNHDA, SQIVND (reference sequence). Per the original data handling: The authors estimated nucleated cell counts from reference gene primer amplification. TCRdb keeps only in-frame clones here, not all; method: immunoSEQ multiplex PCR. That table supplies the V and J calls and clone size; D and trimming were determined from the DNA. The sample has about 110,000 clones; approximately 79% are singletons. The sequencing input was peripheral blood. This chain uses TRBV19 with TRBJ1-1; D is possibly TRBD1 (5 bases). The sequence derives from a woman aged 80 or over with active or convalescent COVID-19. The CDR3 loop is CASSIVNSGPANTEAFF. For the CDR3, the DNA is TGTGCCAGTAGTATAGTCAATTCAGGGCCTGCGAACACTGAAGCTTTCTTT.